These 7 T cell receptor beta chains were all obtained from the same sample, sequenced in a study of early T cells in non-severe SARS-CoV-2 infection. TCRdb processed the 5' RACE reads anew with MiXCR; each CDR3 protein has one entry. This table holds some 49,000 distinct CDR3 sequences, around 11% found once. The specimen sequenced was whole blood. The source is an adult who was a healthcare worker with PCR-confirmed SARS-CoV-2 infection or an uninfected control (not recorded which).

The chain links TRBV5-1 to TRBJ2-7; 9 bases match TRBD1. The V segment lost 5 bases and the J segment 3 bases; nucleotides outside the gene matches: 3. Germline V gives CDR1 SGHRS, CDR2 YFSETQ. This CDR3 region has 13 residues. The CDR3 DNA sequence: TGCGCCAGCAGTCGACAGGGGGACTACGAGCAGTACTTC. Translating it yields CASSRQGDYEQYF.

This clonotype was counted ten times or more. CDR3 region: CASSRRDRQETQYF. Written as DNA, the CDR3 is TGCGCCAGCAGCCGCCGGGACAGACAAGAGACCCAGTACTTC. This sequence joins TRBV5-1 and TRBJ2-5; 7 nucleotides line up with TRBD1. The CDR3 is 14 amino acids. The V gene end was trimmed by 4 bases and the J gene end by 2 bases; junction bases not matched to a gene: 5. CDR1 is SGHRS, CDR2 YFSETQ, per germline.

This clonotype turned up a few times. V usage is TRBV4-1 and J usage is TRBJ2-2; TRBD2 aligns across 10 bases. The germline V gene has CDR1 MGHRA and CDR2 YSYEKL. Losses at the gene ends were 6 bases for V and 0 bases for J; bases not matched to a gene: 7. The CDR3 sequence is 17 residues long. In DNA, the CDR3 is TGCGCCAGCAGACTGGGACTAGCGCGTACGAACACCGGGGAGCTGTTTTTT. Protein product: CASRLGLARTNTGELFF.

This clonotype appeared a few times. The V gene is TRBV12-3 or TRBV12-4, the J gene TRBJ1-2; the match to TRBD1 covers 8 bases. This CDR3 has 16 residues. The trim removed 4 bases at V and 4 bases at J, leaving 11 bases unmatched. This chain's CDR3 is CASSSWEGQAGYGYTF. For the CDR3, the DNA is TGTGCCAGCAGTTCCTGGGAGGGACAGGCTGGCTATGGCTACACCTTC.

This clonotype has a count of ten or more. V gene TRBV5-1 combines with J gene TRBJ2-3, with D hard to call. CDR1 is SGHRS and CDR2 is YFSETQ in the germline V gene. The CDR3 spans 14 residues. Between the trimmed V and J ends, which lost 7 bases and 6 bases, there was a span of 18 bases. The CDR3 spells CASRVYSLSDTQYF. For the CDR3, the DNA is TGCGCCAGCCGGGTTTATTCCCTTTCTGATACGCAGTATTTT.

This clonotype was picked up many times. The chain is built from TRBV5-1 and TRBJ1-2; D gene ambiguous. CDR3 length: 14 amino acids. Germline V gives CDR1 SGHRS, CDR2 YFSETQ. Trimming cost V 0 bases and J 5 bases, with 11 bases left between them. The CDR3 DNA follows: TGCGCCAGCAGCTTGGTGGCGGAGGTATATGGCTACACCTTC. Protein: CASSLVAEVYGYTF.

The V call is TRBV3-1, the J call TRBJ2-7; possibly TRBD2 for D (6 bases). V was cut by 7 bases and J by 0 bases, with 13 bases left in between. The germline gives CDR1 LGHDT, CDR2 YNNKEL (reference sequence). The CDR3 length is 14 residues. CDR3 protein: CASNPAGLSYEQYF. The DNA of the CDR3 is TGTGCCAGCAACCCAGCGGGTCTCTCCTACGAGCAGTACTTC.